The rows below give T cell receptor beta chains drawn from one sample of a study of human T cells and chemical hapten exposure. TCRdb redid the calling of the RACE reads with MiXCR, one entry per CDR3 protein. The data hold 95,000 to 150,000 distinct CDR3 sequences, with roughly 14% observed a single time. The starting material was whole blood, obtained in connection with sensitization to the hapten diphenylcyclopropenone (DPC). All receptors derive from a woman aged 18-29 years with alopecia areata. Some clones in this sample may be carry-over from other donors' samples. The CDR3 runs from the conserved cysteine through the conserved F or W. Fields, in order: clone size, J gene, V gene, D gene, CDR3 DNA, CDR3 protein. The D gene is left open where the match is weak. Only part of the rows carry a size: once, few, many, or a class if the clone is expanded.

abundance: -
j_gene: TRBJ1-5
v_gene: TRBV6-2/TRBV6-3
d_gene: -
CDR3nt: TGTGCCAGCAGTTACTCGAGCAATCAGCCCCAGCATTTT
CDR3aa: CASSYSSNQPQHF

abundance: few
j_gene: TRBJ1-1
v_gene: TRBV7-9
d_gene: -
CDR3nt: TGTGCCAGCAGCAAATACAATGAAGCTTTCTTT
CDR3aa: CASSKYNEAFF

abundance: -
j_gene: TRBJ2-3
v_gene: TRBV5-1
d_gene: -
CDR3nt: TGCGCCAGTTTACAGGGAACTAGCACAGATACGCAGTATTTT
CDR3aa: CASLQGTSTDTQYF

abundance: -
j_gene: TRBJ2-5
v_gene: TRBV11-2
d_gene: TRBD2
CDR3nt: TGTGCCAGCAGTCCTAGCGGGGGTTTCCAAGAGACCCAGTACTTC
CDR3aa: CASSPSGGFQETQYF

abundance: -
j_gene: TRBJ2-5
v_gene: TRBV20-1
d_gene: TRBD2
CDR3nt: TGCAGTGCTAGAGAGAGTCCTAGCGGGGGACAAGAGACCCAGTACTTC
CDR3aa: CSARESPSGGQETQYF

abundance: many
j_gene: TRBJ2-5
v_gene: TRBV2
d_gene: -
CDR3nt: TGTGCCAGCAGACCCACGGCCTCCCAAGAGACCCAGTACTTC
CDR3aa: CASRPTASQETQYF

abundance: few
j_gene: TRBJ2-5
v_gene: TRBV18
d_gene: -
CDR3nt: TGTGCCAGCTCCACGACTAACGAGGAGACCCAGTACTTC
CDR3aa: CASSTTNEETQYF

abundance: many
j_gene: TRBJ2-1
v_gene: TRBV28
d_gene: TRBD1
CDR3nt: TGTGCCAGCAGGCAGGGACAGGGGAACGATGAGCAGTTCTTC
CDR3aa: CASRQGQGNDEQFF

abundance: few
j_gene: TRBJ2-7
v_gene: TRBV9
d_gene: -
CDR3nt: TGTGCCAGCAGCGTAGAACCGGGCCGTAGCTCCTACGAGCAGTACTTC
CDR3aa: CASSVEPGRSSYEQYF

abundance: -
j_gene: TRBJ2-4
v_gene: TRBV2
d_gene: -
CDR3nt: TGTGCCAGCACGCCGACCCCGGGGACCAAAAACATTCAGTACTTC
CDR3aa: CASTPTPGTKNIQYF

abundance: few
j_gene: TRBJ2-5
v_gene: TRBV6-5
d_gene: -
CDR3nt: TGTGCCAGCAGTTATATCGCCCCGGTCCGCGAGTCAGAGACCCAGTACTTC
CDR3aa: CASSYIAPVRESETQYF

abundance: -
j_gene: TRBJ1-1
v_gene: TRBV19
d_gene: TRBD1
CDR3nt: TGTGCCAGTAGTATGGGGACAGGGGCCATGAACACTGAAGCTTTCTTT
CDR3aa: CASSMGTGAMNTEAFF

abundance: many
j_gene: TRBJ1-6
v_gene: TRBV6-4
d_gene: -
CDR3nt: TGTGCCAGCGGGGATTCTTCTCATTCACCCCTCCACTTT
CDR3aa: CASGDSSHSPLHF

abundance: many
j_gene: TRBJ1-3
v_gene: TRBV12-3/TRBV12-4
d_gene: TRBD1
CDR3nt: TGTGCCAGCAGTCCCTCCGGGACAGGATATGGAAACACCATATATTTT
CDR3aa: CASSPSGTGYGNTIYF

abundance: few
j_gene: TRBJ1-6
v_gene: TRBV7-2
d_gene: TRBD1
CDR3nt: TGTGCCAGCAGCCTGGCAGGGGGGCGCCCTAATTCACCCCTCCACTTT
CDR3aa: CASSLAGGRPNSPLHF

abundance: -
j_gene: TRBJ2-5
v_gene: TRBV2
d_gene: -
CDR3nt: TGTGCCAGCAGGGGGGGCCAACTAGCCGGGATCCAAGAGACCCAGTACTTC
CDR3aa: CASRGGQLAGIQETQYF

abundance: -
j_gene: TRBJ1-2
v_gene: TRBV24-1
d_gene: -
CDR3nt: TGTGCCACCAGTGATGTAGGCAGGAACTATGGCTACACCTTC
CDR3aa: CATSDVGRNYGYTF

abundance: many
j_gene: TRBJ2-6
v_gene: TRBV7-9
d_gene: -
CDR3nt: TGTGCCAGCAGCTTATATGCTGGGGCGCTTGGGGCCAACGTCCTGACTTTC
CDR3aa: CASSLYAGALGANVLTF

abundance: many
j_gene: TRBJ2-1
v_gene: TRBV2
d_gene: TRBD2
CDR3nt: TGTGCCAGCAGTCCTAGATGGCGGGGGGCCGAGGATGAGCAGTTCTTC
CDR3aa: CASSPRWRGAEDEQFF

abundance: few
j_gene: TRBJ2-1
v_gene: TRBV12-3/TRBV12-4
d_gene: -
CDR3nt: TGTGCCAGCAGTGAGGGATTTGGCGGAATTTATCACCAGTTCTTC
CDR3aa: CASSEGFGGIYHQFF

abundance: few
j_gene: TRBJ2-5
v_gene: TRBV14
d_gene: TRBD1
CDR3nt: TGTGCCAGCAGCCCCGACAGGGGGCAAAATCAAGAGACCCAGTACTTC
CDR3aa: CASSPDRGQNQETQYF

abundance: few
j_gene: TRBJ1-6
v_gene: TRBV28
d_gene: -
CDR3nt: TGTGCCAGCAGTTTTCATGGGGCGCGGGATTCACCCCTCCACTTT
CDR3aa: CASSFHGARDSPLHF

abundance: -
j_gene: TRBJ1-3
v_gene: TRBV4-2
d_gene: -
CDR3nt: TGTGCCAGCAGCCAGGCGGGAAACACCATATATTTT
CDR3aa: CASSQAGNTIYF

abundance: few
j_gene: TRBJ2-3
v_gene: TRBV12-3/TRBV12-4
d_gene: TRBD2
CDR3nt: TGTGCCAGCAGTTTATACGGGGGGGGCACAGATACGCAGTATTTT
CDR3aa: CASSLYGGGTDTQYF

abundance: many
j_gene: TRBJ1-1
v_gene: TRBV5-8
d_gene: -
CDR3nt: TGTGCCAGCAGCTTCTACCGGGAGAACACTGAAGCTTTCTTT
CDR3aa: CASSFYRENTEAFF

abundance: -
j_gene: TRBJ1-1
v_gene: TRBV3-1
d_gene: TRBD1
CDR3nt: TGTGCCAGCAGCCACAGGGGGCTCCAAGCTTTCTTT
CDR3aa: CASSHRGLQAFF

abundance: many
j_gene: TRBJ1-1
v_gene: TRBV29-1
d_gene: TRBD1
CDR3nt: TGCAGCGTTGGGACAGGGAACACTGAAGCTTTCTTT
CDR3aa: CSVGTGNTEAFF

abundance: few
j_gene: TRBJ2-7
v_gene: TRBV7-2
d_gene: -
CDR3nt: TGTGCCAGCAGCTTCTCTTCATTGGGCAGGCAGGGCTACGAGCAGTACTTC
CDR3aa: CASSFSSLGRQGYEQYF

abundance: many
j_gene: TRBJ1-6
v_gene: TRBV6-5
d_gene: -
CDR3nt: TGTGCCAGCAGCCCGGGACGGAATAATTCACCCCTCCACTTT
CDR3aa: CASSPGRNNSPLHF

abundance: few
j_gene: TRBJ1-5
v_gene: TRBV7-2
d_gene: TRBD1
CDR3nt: TGTGCCAGCAGCTTACAGGGGGATAGCAATCAGCCCCAGCATTTT
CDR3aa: CASSLQGDSNQPQHF

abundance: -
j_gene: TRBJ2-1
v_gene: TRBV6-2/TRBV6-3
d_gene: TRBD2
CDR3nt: TGTGCCAGCAGTAAACCGAGAGGGACTAGCGGGGGCCCCAACTCCTACAATGAGCAGTTCTTC
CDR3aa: CASSKPRGTSGGPNSYNEQFF